This T cell receptor beta chain was sequenced during a study of naive and memory T cell subsets. General study points: A clonotype means one alpha or beta sequence, not an alpha/beta pair.

The beta constant-region primer was an equimolar mix of two oligonucleotides covering TRBC1 and TRBC2. The ligated cDNA underwent four PCR rounds using SP2 and nested alpha and beta constant-region primers. TCRdb recomputed calls from the UMI-ligation and nested PCR reads with MiXCR, one row per CDR3 protein. This sample yields 20,000 to 25,000 distinct CDR3 sequences, of which about 10% are seen a single time; about a fifth belongs to the top ten. From germline, CDR1 is SGHAT and CDR2 FQNNGV. V lost 1 base and J lost 3, with 1 base in between. CDR3 length equals 12 residues. This clonotype was counted ten times or more. Its antigen remains unidentified.

Sequencing was done on a sample of central memory CD8+ T cells from blood. This chain links TRBV11-2 with TRBJ2-4; D is undetermined. The TCR originated in a human donor in good health. The CDR3 DNA reads TGTGCCAGCAGCTTAGGCAAAAACATTCAGTACTTC. Translated, it gives CASSLGKNIQYF.